These 9 T cell receptor beta chains were sequenced from one sample in a study of control samples from healthy donors and cancer patients. Using immunoSEQ multiplex PCR, the repertoire was profiled, and TCRdb retains in-frame clones only, with some absent. Here the sample spans 150,000 to 200,000 clones, roughly 94% being singletons. Sample: blood. These receptors all stem from a woman in her thirties or forties in good health.

The chain combines TRBV5-4 with TRBJ1-2; D is uncertain. The CDR3 runs 13 residues. Germline CDR1 SGHNT, CDR2 YYREEE (reference sequence). With 4 bases removed from V and 2 bases from J, the gap between germline ends came to 9 bases. This chain's CDR3 is CASSPDPNYGYTF. The CDR3, as DNA: TGTGCCAGCAGCCCGGACCCGAACTATGGCTACACCTTC.

The genes are TRBV24-1 and TRBJ2-1, with TRBD2 identical over 11 bases. Trimming cost V 3 bases and J 7 bases; bases outside gene matches: 7. CDR1 is KGHDR and CDR2 is SFDVKD in the germline V gene. CDR3 length: 16 amino acids. The CDR3 DNA sequence: TGTGCCACCAGTGATGCCTTAGCGGGGGGGCTTAATGAGCAGTTCTTC. The encoded protein is CATSDALAGGLNEQFF.

The chain is built from TRBV19 and TRBJ1-4, with D possibly matching TRBD1 (6 bases). V gave up 6 bases and J gave up 2 bases, with 13 bases separating them. CDR1 LNHDA and CDR2 SQIVND come from the germline V gene (reference sequence). This CDR3 is 15 amino acids long. CDR3 sequence reads: CASRVQGPTNEKLFF. The CDR3 DNA sequence: TGTGCCAGTAGAGTTCAGGGGCCCACTAATGAAAAACTGTTTTTT.

The chain couples TRBV5-1 to TRBJ2-5; TRBD2 matches at 12 bases. CDR3 length: 18 residues. Trimming cost V 1 base and J 5 bases; bases outside gene matches: 12. From germline, CDR1 is SGHRS and CDR2 YFSETQ. CDR3 loop: CASSLSLTSGGPSETQYF. The DNA of the CDR3 is TGCGCCAGCAGCTTGTCGCTGACTAGCGGGGGCCCTTCCGAGACCCAGTACTTC.

The chain recombines TRBV5-1 with TRBJ1-1; 7 bases line up with TRBD1. Germline V gives CDR1 SGHRS, CDR2 YFSETQ. After removal of 4 bases from V and 3 bases from J, the junction contained 6 bases not matched to a gene. The CDR3 totals 14 residues. The CDR3 DNA reads as TGCGCCAGCAGCCCCGAGGGGACAGACACTGAAGCTTTCTTT. It specifies CASSPEGTDTEAFF.

The chain employs TRBV5-6 and TRBJ1-4, with 10 nucleotides matching TRBD1. V shed 4 bases and J 5 bases; nucleotides not matched to a gene: 5. The CDR3 consists of 15 residues. Germline lookup yields CDR1 SGHDT and CDR2 YYEEEE. DNA of the CDR3: TGTGCCAGCAGCCTTCGGACAGGGGGGAATGAAAAACTGTTTTTT. Protein sequence: CASSLRTGGNEKLFF.

This clone showed up just once. This chain uses TRBV20-1 with TRBJ1-1; D is undetermined. CDR1 DFQATT and CDR2 SNEGSKA come from the germline V gene (reference sequence). The V gene lost 6 bases and the J gene lost 6 bases, with 11 bases spanning the gap. CDR3 length equals 11 residues. CDR3 nucleotide sequence: TGCAGTGCCGCACAAGGAGCTGAAGCTTTCTTT. It translates to CSAAQGAEAFF.

The chain uses TRBV20-1 and TRBJ2-1; no reliable D call. There are 10 residues in the CDR3. The V gene lost 6 bases and the J gene lost 7 bases, with 7 bases spanning the gap. Germline V gene data show CDR1 as DFQATT and CDR2 as SNEGSKA (reference sequence). This CDR3 is CSATRNEQFF. CDR3 coding DNA: TGCAGTGCAACCCGGAATGAGCAGTTCTTC.

The chain couples TRBV7-9 to TRBJ1-6, with a tentative D call TRBD1 (6 bases). Germline values: CDR1 SEHNR, CDR2 FQNEAQ (reference sequence). Between the trimmed V and J ends, which lost 6 bases and 7 bases, there was a span of 19 bases. The CDR3 contains 16 residues. CDR3 residues: CASRQTGYLGNSPLHF. The DNA for the CDR3 is TGTGCCAGCAGGCAAACAGGGTATTTGGGCAATTCACCCCTCCACTTT.